This TCR beta chain comes out of a study of preoperative IRX-2 immunotherapy in early breast cancer. There are 15 residues in the CDR3. CDR1 is LGHNA and CDR2 is YSLEER in the germline V gene. V gave up 4 bases and J gave up 7 bases; unmatched junction bases: 13. Indicated treatment: preoperative locoregional IRX-2 cytokine immunotherapy. Patients received preoperative, locoregional IRX-2 cytokine immunotherapy in a phase Ib study. Libraries were prepared by immunoSEQ multiplex PCR; TCRdb keeps only in-frame clonotypes and omits some of them. Among about 23,000 clones listed, approximately 95% were seen once.

This TCR was sampled from a human donor with breast cancer. The chain has TRBV4-3 and TRBJ2-7, with 7 bases aligning to TRBD2. The specimen comprised tumor tissue, sampled after IRX-2 immunotherapy. The DNA of the CDR3 is TGCGCCAGCAGCCTACTCGCGGGAGTTGGCAGAGAGCAGTACTTC. Translation gives CASSLLAGVGREQYF.